This TCR beta chain was documented in a study of breast tumors, draining lymph nodes, adjacent tissues. General study results and limits: Tumor repertoires ranked between lymph nodes and nontumor tissue in diversity, with V and J gene preferences. Most tumor T cells seemingly derive from lymph node, then expand in tumor. The lymph node origin of tumor T cells was framed as consistent with a hypothesis, not demonstrated.

Axillary draining lymph nodes of breast cancer patients supplied the node samples. TCRdb re-called the multiplex PCR reads through MiXCR, storing one row per CDR3 protein. The sample lists approximately 130,000 distinct CDR3 sequences; about 20% were seen once. This CDR3 is 16 amino acids long. J lost 9 bases, V lost 6 bases, and 15 bases had no gene match. Germline assignment: CDR1 LNHNV and CDR2 YYDKDF (reference sequence). This clonotype was seen at least ten times. As yet, its antigen is unknown. The TCR sequence derives from a female donor with breast cancer. Some clones in this sample may be carry-over from other donors' samples. J is TRBJ2-1 and V is TRBV15, with 9 bases matching TRBD1. Source material: axillary lymph node tissue. The CDR3 DNA reads as TGTGCCACCAGTAGGAAACAGGGGGCTTTGTTATTTGAGCAGTTCTTC. This gives the protein CATSRKQGALLFEQFF.